Sequencing of this T cell receptor beta chain was carried out in a study of T cells in Graves' hyperthyroidism and ophthalmopathy. Findings and limits, study-wide: Clonotypes that were expanded in thyroid above 0.001 mostly appeared in blood too.

Uncontrolled infection, other autoimmune disease, pregnancy or lactation disqualified patients from enrolment. Clinical symptoms, serum thyroxine and TRAb, thyroid ultrasound and orbital computed tomography together formed the diagnostic basis. PBMCs were obtained from approximately 9.2 ml fresh peripheral blood. The TCR beta CDR3 regions underwent amplification using RNA transcripts as the source. The HTBI primer set drove a first-round RT-PCR of the TCR CDR3. TCRdb independently ran MiXCR on the multiplex PCR reads; one entry per CDR3 protein. Of approximately 570,000 distinct CDR3 sequences listed, roughly 21% are singletons. This clonotype was detected many times. What it binds is unknown. Germline-derived CDR1 and CDR2 are SGHAT and FQNNGV. CDR3 length: 13 amino acids. V dropped 3 bases and J dropped 5 bases, with 10 bases sitting between them.

The TCR sequence derives from a man in his forties with Graves' ophthalmopathy. J is TRBJ2-5 and V is TRBV11-2, with D perhaps matching TRBD2 (5 bases). Sequenced sample: blood. The CDR3 DNA reads as TGTGCCAGCAGCTTGGGCCAGCGGGAGACCCAGTACTTC. Translation gives CASSLGQRETQYF.